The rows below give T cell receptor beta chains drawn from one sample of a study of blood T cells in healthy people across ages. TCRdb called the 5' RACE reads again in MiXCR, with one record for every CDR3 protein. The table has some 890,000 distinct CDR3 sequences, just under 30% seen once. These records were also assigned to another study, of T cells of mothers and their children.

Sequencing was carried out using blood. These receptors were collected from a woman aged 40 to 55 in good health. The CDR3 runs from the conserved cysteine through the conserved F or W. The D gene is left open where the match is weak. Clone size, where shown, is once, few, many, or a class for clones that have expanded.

CDR3 protein: CASSQDLAGGPTDTQYF
CDR3 DNA: TGTGCCAGCAGCCAAGATCTTGCGGGGGGGCCCACAGATACGCAGTATTTT
CDR3 length: 17
J gene: TRBJ2-3
clone size: -
D gene: TRBD2
V gene: TRBV4-2

CDR3 protein: CASSTRGRLYGLRETQYF
CDR3 DNA: TGTGCCAGCAGCACCAGGGGCAGGTTATATGGGCTGCGAGAGACCCAGTACTTC
CDR3 length: 18
J gene: TRBJ2-5
clone size: few
D gene: -
V gene: TRBV5-5

CDR3 protein: CASSVGTDQPQHF
CDR3 DNA: TGTGCCAGCAGCGTCGGGACAGATCAGCCCCAGCATTTT
CDR3 length: 13
J gene: TRBJ1-5
clone size: few
D gene: TRBD1
V gene: TRBV7-9

CDR3 protein: CASSGVGTGELFF
CDR3 DNA: TGTGCCAGCAGCGGGGTCGGGACCGGGGAGCTGTTTTTT
CDR3 length: 13
J gene: TRBJ2-2
clone size: -
D gene: -
V gene: TRBV6-4

CDR3 protein: CASSGRTATNEKLFF
CDR3 DNA: TGTGCCAGCAGTGGCCGGACAGCAACTAATGAAAAACTGTTTTTT
CDR3 length: 15
J gene: TRBJ1-4
clone size: few
D gene: -
V gene: TRBV28

CDR3 protein: CASSLGSGFWAFF
CDR3 DNA: TGTGCCAGCAGCTTAGGCTCAGGGTTTTGGGCTTTCTTT
CDR3 length: 13
J gene: TRBJ1-1
clone size: -
D gene: -
V gene: TRBV11-2

CDR3 protein: CSVDSLAGGNEQYF
CDR3 DNA: TGCAGCGTTGACTCCCTAGCGGGGGGCAATGAGCAGTACTTC
CDR3 length: 14
J gene: TRBJ2-7
clone size: few
D gene: TRBD2
V gene: TRBV29-1

CDR3 protein: CSASNRAQETQYF
CDR3 DNA: TGCAGTGCTAGCAACCGGGCCCAAGAGACCCAGTACTTC
CDR3 length: 13
J gene: TRBJ2-5
clone size: many
D gene: -
V gene: TRBV20-1

CDR3 protein: CASISQTGPYEQYF
CDR3 DNA: TGCGCCAGCATCTCCCAGACAGGACCCTACGAGCAGTACTTC
CDR3 length: 14
J gene: TRBJ2-7
clone size: many
D gene: -
V gene: TRBV5-1

CDR3 protein: CASRYMGQGNGYTF
CDR3 DNA: TGTGCCAGCCGTTATATGGGACAGGGTAATGGCTACACCTTC
CDR3 length: 14
J gene: TRBJ1-2
clone size: many
D gene: TRBD1
V gene: TRBV7-9

CDR3 protein: CASSNRGGTDTQYF
CDR3 DNA: TGTGCCAGCAGCAACAGGGGTGGCACAGATACGCAGTATTTT
CDR3 length: 14
J gene: TRBJ2-3
clone size: -
D gene: TRBD1
V gene: TRBV28

CDR3 protein: CASSEGKTYEQYF
CDR3 DNA: TGTGCCAGCAGTGAGGGGAAAACCTACGAGCAGTACTTC
CDR3 length: 13
J gene: TRBJ2-7
clone size: -
D gene: -
V gene: TRBV6-2/TRBV6-3

CDR3 protein: CASRTGTGGGYTF
CDR3 DNA: TGTGCCAGCAGGACCGGGACAGGAGGTGGCTACACCTTC
CDR3 length: 13
J gene: TRBJ1-2
clone size: few
D gene: TRBD1
V gene: TRBV12-3/TRBV12-4

CDR3 protein: CASSYSTSGGEETQYF
CDR3 DNA: TGTGCCAGCAGTTACTCTACTAGCGGGGGGGAAGAGACCCAGTACTTC
CDR3 length: 16
J gene: TRBJ2-5
clone size: -
D gene: TRBD2
V gene: TRBV6-2/TRBV6-3

CDR3 protein: CASSLGRGIYNEQFF
CDR3 DNA: TGTGCCAGCAGCTTAGGCAGGGGGATCTACAATGAGCAGTTCTTC
CDR3 length: 15
J gene: TRBJ2-1
clone size: many
D gene: TRBD1
V gene: TRBV7-2